Each of the 9 T cell receptor beta chains below was sequenced from the same sample in a study of T cells after yellow fever vaccination. One entry per CDR3 protein, called by TCRdb with MiXCR from the 5' RACE reads. The sample lists roughly 300,000 distinct CDR3 sequences; roughly 8.4% were seen once. Sequencing used PBMCs, obtained approximately 40 days after the first yellow fever vaccination. These receptors were taken from a man aged 18 to 29 who received the YFV17D yellow fever vaccine.

The CDR3 sequence: CASSPDRDPGWETQYF. In DNA form, the CDR3 reads TGCGCCAGCAGCCCTGACCGGGACCCAGGTTGGGAGACCCAGTACTTC. The chain recombines TRBV5-1 with TRBJ2-5, with D possibly being TRBD1 or TRBD2 (5 bases each). The CDR3 contains 16 residues. Per the germline V gene, CDR1 is SGHRS and CDR2 is YFSETQ. Trimming left V 4 bases short and J 5 bases short, with 21 bases between.

This sequence joins TRBV20-1 and TRBJ2-1; the D gene could be TRBD1 or TRBD2 (5 bases each). The CDR3 is made up of 15 amino acids. Trimming stripped 6 bases from V and 0 bases from J, with 15 bases between. Per germline, CDR1 DFQATT and CDR2 SNEGSKA (reference sequence). This chain's CDR3 is CSAVGVSSSYNEQFF. CDR3 coding DNA: TGCAGTGCGGTGGGGGTATCGAGCTCCTACAATGAGCAGTTCTTC.

This clonotype has a handful of counts. The V and J genes are TRBV9 and TRBJ2-2; D gene ambiguous. The CDR3 has 13 residues. Germline V gene data show CDR1 as SGDLS and CDR2 as YYNGEE. V was shortened by 3 bases and J by 6 bases, with 9 bases between the two germline ends. The CDR3: CASSGSFAGELFF. The CDR3 bases are TGTGCCAGCAGCGGTTCTTTCGCCGGGGAGCTGTTTTTT.

The J gene is TRBJ2-3, the V gene TRBV20-1; D may be TRBD1 or TRBD2 (6 bases each). Looked up from germline, CDR1 is DFQATT and CDR2 is SNEGSKA (reference sequence). V gave up 6 bases and J gave up 0 bases, with 22 bases separating them. The CDR3 covers 17 residues. The CDR3 region is CSAETPAGGPSTDTQYF. The DNA of the CDR3 is TGCAGTGCCGAAACCCCGGCCGGGGGCCCTAGCACAGATACGCAGTATTTT.

In this sample, this clonotype turned up a few times. The chain uses TRBV7-6 and TRBJ2-1, with a weak D call TRBD2 (6 bases). CDR3 length equals 15 residues. The V gene lost 6 bases and the J gene lost 7 bases, with 19 bases spanning the gap. Germline V gene lookup returns CDR1 SGHVS and CDR2 FNYEAQ. This chain's CDR3 is CASRDPRRGGNEQFF. The CDR3, as DNA: TGTGCCAGCAGGGACCCGAGGCGGGGAGGAAATGAGCAGTTCTTC.

This clonotype occurred a few times. The chain recombines TRBV28 with TRBJ2-7; 7 nucleotides align to TRBD2. With 4 bases clipped from V and 3 bases from J, the junction kept 3 bases outside the gene matches. The CDR3 extends over 13 amino acids. The germline V gene has CDR1 MDHEN and CDR2 SYDVKM. CDR3 region: CASSSAGIYEQYV. The CDR3 nucleotides read TGTGCCAGCAGTTCAGCGGGGATCTACGAGCAGTACGTC.

This clonotype has more than one count but fewer than ten. The CDR3: CASSLTSGVSRITDTQYF. CDR3 DNA: TGTGCCAGCAGCTTGACTAGCGGGGTCTCTCGTATCACAGATACGCAGTATTTT. The J gene is TRBJ2-3, the V gene TRBV11-2, with 11 bases that match TRBD2. Per the germline V gene, CDR1 is SGHAT and CDR2 is FQNNGV. The CDR3 is 18 residues long. The J segment lost 2 bases and the V segment lost 3 bases, leaving 10 bases of the junction unmatched.

This clonotype has only a few counts. The chain couples TRBV12-3 or TRBV12-4 to TRBJ2-1; the match to TRBD1 covers 10 bases. Trimming removed 11 bases from V and 6 bases from J; junction bases left unmatched: 4. The CDR3 spans 12 residues. The CDR3 DNA reads as TGTGCCGGCCGGGACAGGGGCAATGAGCAGTTCTTC. It is translated as CAGRDRGNEQFF.

The chain links TRBV7-2 to TRBJ2-1, with TRBD1 as a possible D gene (5 bases). Germline lookup yields CDR1 SGHTA and CDR2 FQGNSA. Trimming pared 6 bases from V and 0 bases from J, leaving 9 bases between. This CDR3 spans 14 amino acids. The CDR3 DNA follows: TGTGCCAGCAGAGAACAGGCCTCCTACAATGAGCAGTTCTTC. Its translation: CASREQASYNEQFF.